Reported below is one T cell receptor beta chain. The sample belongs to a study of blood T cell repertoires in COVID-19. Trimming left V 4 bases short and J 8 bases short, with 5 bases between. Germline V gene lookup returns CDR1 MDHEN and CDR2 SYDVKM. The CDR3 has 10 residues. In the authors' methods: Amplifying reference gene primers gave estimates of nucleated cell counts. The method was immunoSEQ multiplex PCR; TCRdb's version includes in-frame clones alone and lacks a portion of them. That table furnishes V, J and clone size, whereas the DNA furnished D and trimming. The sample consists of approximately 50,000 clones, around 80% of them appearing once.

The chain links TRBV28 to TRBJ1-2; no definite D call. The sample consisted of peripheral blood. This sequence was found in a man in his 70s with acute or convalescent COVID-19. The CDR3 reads CASSSQGYTF. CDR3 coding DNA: TGTGCCAGCAGTTCCCAAGGCTACACCTTC.